This TCR beta chain originates from a study of shared clonotypes between healthy human individuals. Whole-study results and caveats: Represented genetic and exposure-history diversity was restricted by having few donors.

This clone has only one observation. Its cognate antigen is unknown. V was shortened by 6 bases and J by 5 bases, with 13 bases between the two germline ends. From germline, CDR1 is MNHNS and CDR2 SASEGT. The CDR3 totals 14 residues. The data were produced by immunoSEQ multiplex PCR, yet TCRdb's version contains in-frame clones alone and is incomplete. The sample includes approximately 980,000 clones, over 75% of them seen just once. Material for sequencing was memory CD4+ T cells sorted from blood. Subset here: CD45RA-negative fraction. The chain couples TRBV6-1 to TRBJ1-4; no clear D gene. The origin of this receptor is a man younger than 35 in good health. CDR3: CASRSWGLNEKLFF. The CDR3 nucleotides read TGTGCCAGCAGGAGTTGGGGTCTCAATGAAAAACTGTTTTTT.